This T cell receptor beta chain is drawn from a study of shared clonotypes between healthy human individuals. Measured with immunoSEQ multiplex PCR; TCRdb has only the in-frame clones, and not every one. This sample has over 2,000,000 clones, with approximately 92% found just once. Only CD45RO-negative cells positively selected for CCR7 counted as naive CD8 cells, so terminally differentiated effector memory CD45RA+ cells were excluded. This clonotype was sampled from a man aged 18 to 29 in good health. Some clones in this sample may be carry-over from other donors' samples. The specimen was naive CD8+ T cells from PBMCs.

The CDR3: CASSLSGTSAINAYNEQFF. DNA for the CDR3: TGTGCCAGCAGTTTATCCGGGACTAGCGCTATAAACGCCTACAATGAGCAGTTCTTC. The chain combines TRBV27 with TRBJ2-1; TRBD2 matches at 10 bases. Losses at the gene ends were 0 bases for V and 2 bases for J; bases not matched to a gene: 10. Germline V gene lookup returns CDR1 MNHEY and CDR2 SMNVEV (reference sequence). The CDR3 runs to 19 residues.